This is a list of T cell receptor beta chains from one sample in a study of blood T cells in healthy people across ages. Each CDR3 protein is one row after TCRdb ran MiXCR on the 5' RACE reads. The data show 1.5 million to 2 million distinct CDR3 sequences, less than 50% seen once. Sequenced sample: blood. All receptors derive from a woman between 35 and 50 years old in good health. CDR3s include the opening cysteine and the closing phenylalanine or tryptophan. The D gene is left open where the match is weak. A row's size may be missing; if present it is once, few, many or a size class.

j_call,clone_size,v_call,d_call,cdr3_nt,cdr3_aa
TRBJ2-3,NA,TRBV7-2,NA,TGTGCCAGCAGCTCCCGACATTACACAGATACGCAGTATTTT,CASSSRHYTDTQYF
TRBJ1-4,few,TRBV7-9,TRBD1,TGTGCCAGCAGCTTAGTGGGACAGGGGATACTTAATGAAAAACTGTTTTTT,CASSLVGQGILNEKLFF
TRBJ1-2,NA,TRBV24-1,TRBD1,TGTACCACCAGTGCAGGGGGCGGCTATGGCTACACCTTC,CTTSAGGGYGYTF
TRBJ1-1,NA,TRBV4-3,NA,TGCGCCAGCAGCCAATACCATACAGGGAACACTGAAGCTTTCTTT,CASSQYHTGNTEAFF
TRBJ2-1,NA,TRBV29-1,NA,TGCAGCGCTGTATGGCGAAATGAGCAGTTCTTC,CSAVWRNEQFF
TRBJ1-2,NA,TRBV6-6,TRBD1,TGTGCCAGCAGCACAGGGGCCTCGGGAGGCTACACCTTC,CASSTGASGGYTF
TRBJ2-7,NA,TRBV14,TRBD1,TGTGCCAGCAGCCAAGATCTTGGCAGGGACAGCGAGCAGTACTTC,CASSQDLGRDSEQYF
TRBJ2-6,NA,TRBV27,TRBD1,TGTGCCAGCAGTTATCGACAGGGGATTGGCTCTGGGGCCAACGTCCTGACTTTC,CASSYRQGIGSGANVLTF
TRBJ2-1,once,TRBV5-1,NA,TGCGCCAGCAGCTTGGAAATGGTTCCCCGGGAGCAGTTCTTC,CASSLEMVPREQFF
TRBJ2-1,NA,TRBV24-1,NA,TGTGCCACCAGTGATCCTACCCCAGGCAGCTCCTACAATGAGCAGTTCTTC,CATSDPTPGSSYNEQFF
TRBJ2-1,NA,TRBV6-1,TRBD1,TGTGCCAGCAGCGGGAACAGGGGGGTTGGTGAGCAGTTCTTC,CASSGNRGVGEQFF
TRBJ2-3,NA,TRBV7-2,NA,TGTGCCAGCAGCGCAGGCGTGGGGGGCCGCACAGATACGCAGTATTTT,CASSAGVGGRTDTQYF
TRBJ2-7,NA,TRBV29-1,NA,TGCAGCGTTGAAGAAACGAGGACGGCCAACTACGAGCAGTACTTC,CSVEETRTANYEQYF
TRBJ2-5,few,TRBV7-7,NA,TGTGCTAATTCGTTCTGCGGGGACGTAGAGGAGACCCAGTACTTC,CANSFCGDVEETQYF
TRBJ2-5,once,TRBV19,NA,TGTGCCAGTAGTCGGAGCGGGCGTAAAGAGACCCAGTACTTC,CASSRSGRKETQYF
TRBJ1-5,once,TRBV29-1,NA,TGCAGCGCAGGGGAGGGGTCTCTCCAGCATTTT,CSAGEGSLQHF
TRBJ1-5,few,TRBV29-1,NA,TGCAGCGTCAGCCGGGGTCGCAATCAGCCCCAGCATTTT,CSVSRGRNQPQHF
TRBJ1-4,NA,TRBV6-2/TRBV6-3,TRBD1,TGTGCCAGCAGCCCCCCCGGGACAGTTTTTGAAAAACTGTTTTTT,CASSPPGTVFEKLFF
TRBJ2-3,NA,TRBV29-1,TRBD1,TGCAGCGCTGACTGGACAGGGGACACAGATACGCAGTATTTT,CSADWTGDTDTQYF
TRBJ2-7,NA,TRBV27,NA,TGTGCCAGCAGCTCCGTTCCCACCTACGAGCAGTACTTC,CASSSVPTYEQYF
TRBJ2-7,NA,TRBV29-1,NA,TGCAGCGTTGAAGGCCAGGGGACCCACGAGCAGTACTTC,CSVEGQGTHEQYF
TRBJ2-4,NA,TRBV28,NA,TGTGCCAGCAGTTTTAGGGGGGGTGTTCCCAAAAACATTCAGTACTTC,CASSFRGGVPKNIQYF
TRBJ2-5,NA,TRBV20-1,NA,TGCAGTGCTAGAGATCGCGGCAACGCCCCCCAAGAGACCCAGTACTTC,CSARDRGNAPQETQYF
TRBJ1-2,NA,TRBV20-1,NA,TGCAGTGCTAGAGATGGGGGAGGGGCTAACTATGGCTACACCTTC,CSARDGGGANYGYTF
TRBJ2-5,NA,TRBV7-2,TRBD2,TGTGCCAGCAGCCCCTCCCTAGCGGGGGACTTAACTCAAGAGACCCAGTACTTC,CASSPSLAGDLTQETQYF
TRBJ2-1,NA,TRBV4-2,NA,TGTGCCAGCAGCCAAGAGACTAGTTCGCAGTTCTTC,CASSQETSSQFF
TRBJ2-7,few,TRBV18,NA,TGTGCCAGCTCATCAATCGACAGCTACGAGCAGTACTTC,CASSSIDSYEQYF
TRBJ1-4,NA,TRBV7-9,TRBD1,TGTGCCAGCAGCTTAGTAGGGACAGGGGTTGAAAAACTGTTTTTT,CASSLVGTGVEKLFF
TRBJ2-1,NA,TRBV6-2/TRBV6-3,NA,TGTGCCAGCAGTTACTCTGGGGTACAGGTTCCGTTCTTC,CASSYSGVQVPFF
TRBJ2-3,NA,TRBV7-2,TRBD2,TGTGCCAGCAGCTTAGGGACTAGCGTCTCAAATACGCAGTATTTT,CASSLGTSVSNTQYF
TRBJ2-3,few,TRBV7-7,TRBD2,TGTGCTAGCAGCTTACTAGCGGCAGATACGCAGTATTTT,CASSLLAADTQYF
TRBJ2-1,NA,TRBV5-1,NA,TGCGCCAGCAGCTTGAGGCAGGTGCCTAAAGGGGAGCAGTTCTTC,CASSLRQVPKGEQFF
TRBJ2-7,NA,TRBV6-5,TRBD1,TGTGCCAGCACCAGAGGGGACCCAGACAGGGCCTACGAGCAGTACTTC,CASTRGDPDRAYEQYF
TRBJ1-1,NA,TRBV7-9,NA,TGTGCCAGCAGCTTAGTGGGGGCGCGGACTGAAGCTTTCTTT,CASSLVGARTEAFF
TRBJ2-7,few,TRBV10-1,TRBD1,TGCGCCAGCAGCCCGGGACAGGGTCGAACTTACGAGCAGTACTTC,CASSPGQGRTYEQYF
TRBJ2-3,NA,TRBV7-8,TRBD2,TGTGCCAGCAGACGGGGACTAGCGGGCGGTGATACGCAGTATTTT,CASRRGLAGGDTQYF
TRBJ1-2,NA,TRBV2,TRBD1,TGTGCCAGCAGTCCCGGGACAGGGCATGGGGGCTATGGCTACACCTTC,CASSPGTGHGGYGYTF
TRBJ2-3,NA,TRBV21-1,NA,TGTGCCAGCAGCACATGGACTCCTAGCACAGATACGCAGTATTTT,CASSTWTPSTDTQYF
TRBJ1-1,few,TRBV7-8,NA,TGTGCCAGCAGCTTAGGTAGGCAGAACACTGAAGCTTTCTTT,CASSLGRQNTEAFF
TRBJ2-1,once,TRBV20-1,NA,TGCAGTGCTAAGGTCCAAAAGCCCCCCTACAATGAGCAGTTCTTC,CSAKVQKPPYNEQFF
TRBJ2-3,once,TRBV6-5,TRBD2,TGTGCCAGCAGTTACGGGGCGGGGGATCGTGCAGATACGCAGTATTTT,CASSYGAGDRADTQYF
TRBJ1-4,NA,TRBV27,NA,TGTGCCAGCAGTTTATTTTGGACAGTCCATGGGGAAAAACTGTTTTTT,CASSLFWTVHGEKLFF
TRBJ1-2,NA,TRBV4-3,NA,TGCGCCAGCAGCCAAGATGAGGGGAAAGGTGGCTACACCTTC,CASSQDEGKGGYTF
TRBJ2-5,NA,TRBV28,NA,TGTGCCAGCAGTTTAACAGGGTTAGACCGAGAGACCCAGTACTTC,CASSLTGLDRETQYF
TRBJ2-1,few,TRBV7-9,TRBD2,TGTGCCAGCAGCTTAGAGGCCCAGCGGGGATTGGGCAATGAGCAGTTCTTC,CASSLEAQRGLGNEQFF
TRBJ1-5,NA,TRBV4-2,NA,TGTGCCAGCAGCCGAGAAGATGGGCCCCAGCATTTT,CASSREDGPQHF
TRBJ1-2,few,TRBV6-6,NA,TGTGCCAGCAGTTACTTGGAGGCGAACTATGGCTACACCTTC,CASSYLEANYGYTF
TRBJ2-1,NA,TRBV27,TRBD1,TGTGCCAGCAGTTTGGGGGACAGGGAGGGTGAGCAGTTCTTC,CASSLGDREGEQFF
TRBJ1-2,NA,TRBV6-5,TRBD1,TGTGCCAGCATCCAGGGAGGGGGCGGCTACACCTTC,CASIQGGGGYTF
TRBJ2-5,NA,TRBV28,NA,TGTGCCAGCTGGGGGGGCTCCTCGTCGGAGACCCAGTACTTC,CASWGGSSSETQYF
TRBJ2-5,NA,TRBV5-5,NA,TGTGCCAGCAGCTTGGCCGCGGCCCTAGAGACCCAGTACTTC,CASSLAAALETQYF
TRBJ2-6,NA,TRBV9,TRBD1,TGTGCCAGCAGCGGAATACAGGGGCAGGGGGCCAACGTCCTGACTTTC,CASSGIQGQGANVLTF
TRBJ2-7,NA,TRBV20-1,TRBD2,TGCAGTGCTAGAGAGGCTACAGGCTGGGAGGGAGAGCAGTACTTC,CSAREATGWEGEQYF
TRBJ2-3,few,TRBV11-2,TRBD1,TGTGCCAGCAGCCCGACCGGGACAGCTAGCACAGATACGCAGTATTTT,CASSPTGTASTDTQYF
TRBJ2-3,NA,TRBV27,TRBD2,TGTGCCAGCAGCCCACCATCAATACTAGCGGCAGATACGCAGTATTTT,CASSPPSILAADTQYF
TRBJ2-1,NA,TRBV3-1,TRBD2,TGTGCCAGCAGCCAAGCAGCGGGGGGGCACAATGAGCAGTTCTTC,CASSQAAGGHNEQFF
TRBJ2-7,NA,TRBV20-1,NA,TGCAGTGCTAGAGGGAAGTTCTCCTACGAGCAGTACTTC,CSARGKFSYEQYF
TRBJ1-6,NA,TRBV20-1,NA,TGCAGTGCCCCTTTGAGGGGCCCACTGGGGGGGAATTCACCCCTCCACTTT,CSAPLRGPLGGNSPLHF
TRBJ1-2,NA,TRBV2,NA,TGTGCCAGCAGCCCAGAGTTCAGGGTCTATGGCTACACCTTC,CASSPEFRVYGYTF
TRBJ2-5,NA,TRBV28,NA,TGTGCCAGCAGTTGTCCCCCTCAAGAGACCCAGTACTTC,CASSCPPQETQYF